Listed below are T cell receptor beta chains from one sample, sequenced in a study of cytomegalovirus exposure and HLA in healthy donors. Data came from immunoSEQ multiplex PCR; TCRdb stores just in-frame clones and leaves some out. Found here are about 100,000 clones, around 75% of them singletons; the top ten hold about 14%. The sample taken for sequencing was PBMCs. All receptors derive from a male donor in good health and CMV-seropositive. CDR3s include the opening cysteine and the closing phenylalanine or tryptophan. A D gene is named only where the DNA matches it firmly. Part of the rows lack a size; the others show once, few, many or a class for expanded clones.

d_call	v_call	clone_size	j_call	cdr3_nt	cdr3_aa
TRBD1	TRBV23-1	.	TRBJ1-5	TGCGCCATCCGGACAGGACCTAGCAATCAGCCCCAGCATTTT	CAIRTGPSNQPQHF
TRBD2	TRBV28	.	TRBJ2-3	TGTGCCAGCAACGAGAGCGGGGGCGGCACAGATACGCAGTATTTT	CASNESGGGTDTQYF
.	TRBV30	few	TRBJ1-5	TGTGCCTTCTCGTGGGAGGGCAATCAGCCCCAGCATTTT	CAFSWEGNQPQHF
.	TRBV30	once	TRBJ1-5	TGTGCCTGGAGTGCTGCCCTGACAGGCCGTCAGCCCCAGCATTTT	CAWSAALTGRQPQHF
TRBD1	TRBV19	.	TRBJ1-1	TGTGCCAGTAGTTTCACAGGGGGCTCGGACACTGAAGCTTTCTTT	CASSFTGGSDTEAFF
.	TRBV6-1	.	TRBJ2-3	TGTGCCAGCAGTGAGGGCCCTAGCACAGATACGCAGTATTTT	CASSEGPSTDTQYF
TRBD2	TRBV7-2	.	TRBJ2-1	TGTGCCAGCAGCTCCAAGCGGGGGGCGTACAATGAGCAGTTCTTC	CASSSKRGAYNEQFF
.	TRBV6-1	.	TRBJ1-3	TGTGCCAGCAGTCCCTCACAGGGTAGAAACACCATATATTTT	CASSPSQGRNTIYF
TRBD1	TRBV6-6	.	TRBJ2-3	TGTGCCAGCAGCCTTGGGACAGTGGCAGATACGCAGTATTTT	CASSLGTVADTQYF
TRBD1	TRBV30	.	TRBJ1-4	TGTGCCTGGAGTGAGGGGGCGGTTAATGAAAAACTGTTTTTT	CAWSEGAVNEKLFF
TRBD2	TRBV27	.	TRBJ2-1	TGTGCCAGCAGTCAACGGGGGGGCTGGTATGAGCAGTTCTTC	CASSQRGGWYEQFF
TRBD1	TRBV7-2	.	TRBJ1-4	TGTGCCAGCAGACAGGGGGCGGGTGAAAAACTGTTTTTT	CASRQGAGEKLFF
TRBD1	TRBV29-1	.	TRBJ1-3	TGCAGCGTGAGGGACAGGGGCTCTGGAAACACCATATATTTT	CSVRDRGSGNTIYF
.	TRBV4-2	.	TRBJ2-5	TGTGCCAGCAGCCAAAACCTTCGGGAGACCCAGTACTTC	CASSQNLRETQYF
.	TRBV4-3	once	TRBJ1-5	TGCGCCAGCAGCAGATCGGTCGGGAGTCAGCCCCAGCATTTT	CASSRSVGSQPQHF
.	TRBV15	.	TRBJ2-2	TGTGCCACCAGCAGAGATTTAACGGGGTTTCGCACCGGGGAGCTGTTTTTT	CATSRDLTGFRTGELFF
.	TRBV29-1	.	TRBJ2-7	TGCAGCGTTCAAGTGACAGGAGCTGGGGGCGAGCAGTACTTC	CSVQVTGAGGEQYF
TRBD1	TRBV2	.	TRBJ2-2	TGTGCCAGCAGTCTGTTCACAGGGGGTAGTACCGGGGAGCTGTTTTTT	CASSLFTGGSTGELFF
TRBD1	TRBV18	.	TRBJ1-2	TGTGCCAGCTCACAGGGACAGGGGGACGGCTACACCTTC	CASSQGQGDGYTF
TRBD1	TRBV25-1	.	TRBJ2-7	TGTGCCAGCAGTGTATCGCGGGACAGGGGTTACGAGCAGTACTTC	CASSVSRDRGYEQYF
TRBD2	TRBV2	.	TRBJ2-5	TGTGCCAGCAGTCTAATAGCGGGGGCCTGGGAGACCCAGTACTTC	CASSLIAGAWETQYF
.	TRBV7-6	.	TRBJ2-6	TGTGCCAGCAGCCCCGTATTGGGGGCCAACGTCCTGACTTTC	CASSPVLGANVLTF
.	TRBV7-2	.	TRBJ2-3	TGTGCCAGCAGCGAGAGAGATACGCAGTATTTT	CASSERDTQYF
.	TRBV4-1	once	TRBJ2-3	TGCGCCAGCAGCCCTCGGCCACCCCAGGGAGATACGCAGTATTTT	CASSPRPPQGDTQYF
.	TRBV27	once	TRBJ2-7	TGTGCCAGCAGTTTATTGGCCCAGGGGAGCTCCTACGAGCAGTACTTC	CASSLLAQGSSYEQYF
.	TRBV10-2	.	TRBJ1-1	TGCGCCAGCAGGGGCGACATGGGGCGGGGTGAAGCTTTCTTT	CASRGDMGRGEAFF
.	TRBV29-1	.	TRBJ1-2	TGCAGCGCCACGTGGGGGCGCGGGGGCTACACCTTC	CSATWGRGGYTF
.	TRBV21-1	.	TRBJ1-5	TGTGCCAGCGAGAAGGGGCCCGATCAGCCCCAGCATTTT	CASEKGPDQPQHF
TRBD1	TRBV5-1	.	TRBJ1-1	TGCGCCAGCAGTAGCGGACAGGGTCATGAAGCTTTCTTT	CASSSGQGHEAFF
TRBD2	TRBV7-2	once	TRBJ2-7	TGTGCCAGCAGTCCGAGCGGGGGGCCGCCCTACGAGCAGTACTTC	CASSPSGGPPYEQYF
.	TRBV30	few	TRBJ1-2	TGTGCCTGGAGCCGCCAACGGGACATCAGGTACACCTTC	CAWSRQRDIRYTF
.	TRBV7-2	.	TRBJ1-1	TGTGCCAGCACACCGATTACAGGGCTCCCCATGAACACTGAAGCTTTCTTT	CASTPITGLPMNTEAFF
.	TRBV7-2	.	TRBJ1-5	TGTGCCAGCAGCTTAGCGGGGAGGGGATTGGGGAATCAGCCCCAGCATTTT	CASSLAGRGLGNQPQHF
TRBD2	TRBV5-1	medium-sized	TRBJ2-5	TGCGCCAGCAGCTTGGAACCGGCGGGGGGGGAAGAGACCCAGTACTTC	CASSLEPAGGEETQYF
TRBD2	TRBV9	.	TRBJ2-3	TGTGCCAGCAGCGTAGGAGGAGCGGGGGGGCGGACACACACAGATACGCAGTATTTT	CASSVGGAGGRTHTDTQYF
TRBD1	TRBV6-1	.	TRBJ2-5	TGTGCCAGCACAAAACAGGGGGCGGTGGAGACCCAGTACTTC	CASTKQGAVETQYF
.	TRBV7-9	.	TRBJ2-7	TGTGCCAGCAGCTCGTTCGGGTATGAGCAGTACTTC	CASSSFGYEQYF
.	TRBV5-1	.	TRBJ1-6	TGCGCCAGCAGTCTTGGGGGGGCCGCCTATAATTCACCCCTCCACTTT	CASSLGGAAYNSPLHF
TRBD1	TRBV5-1	.	TRBJ2-3	TGCGCCAGCAGTACCGGGACAGGTCTCTCTAGCACAGATACGCAGTATTTT	CASSTGTGLSSTDTQYF
.	TRBV10-3	.	TRBJ1-2	TGTGCCATCACAGTCGGACAGCAGACTAACTATGGCTACACCTTC	CAITVGQQTNYGYTF
TRBD1	TRBV29-1	.	TRBJ2-7	TGCAGCGTTGCGCATCCGGGACAGGGGTACTACGAGCAGTACTTC	CSVAHPGQGYYEQYF
.	TRBV6-5	.	TRBJ1-6	TGTGCCAGCAGTCCCCGGGGGGCCTGGTCACCCCTCCACTTT	CASSPRGAWSPLHF
TRBD2	TRBV4-3	many	TRBJ2-3	TGCGCCAGCAGCCAAGAAGAGGTTAGCGGGGGCCCCACAGATACGCAGTATTTT	CASSQEEVSGGPTDTQYF
.	TRBV30	once	TRBJ2-2	TGTGCCTGGAGTCCGTACACCGGGGAGCTGTTTTTT	CAWSPYTGELFF
TRBD2	TRBV11-3	medium-sized	TRBJ2-2	TGTGCCAGCAGCATTTCCGGGACTAGCGTTACCGGGGAGCTGTTTTTT	CASSISGTSVTGELFF
.	TRBV9	.	TRBJ1-3	TGTGCCAGCAGCCCCCAACCCGCAGGGAATTCTGGAAACACCATATATTTT	CASSPQPAGNSGNTIYF
.	TRBV5-6	.	TRBJ2-2	TGTGCCAGCAGCTTGCAGTACACCGGGGAGCTGTTTTTT	CASSLQYTGELFF
TRBD1	TRBV4-3	few	TRBJ2-1	TGCGCCAGCAGCCAAGTGGTAAGGACAGGGTACTACAATGAGCAGTTCTTC	CASSQVVRTGYYNEQFF
.	TRBV30	once	TRBJ2-1	TGTGCCTGGAGTGTACAGTCCTACAATGAGCAGTTCTTC	CAWSVQSYNEQFF
.	TRBV5-1	.	TRBJ2-2	TGCGCCAGCTCACTGGACTTGAACACCGGGGAGCTGTTTTTT	CASSLDLNTGELFF
TRBD1	TRBV2	.	TRBJ2-7	TGTGCCAGCACAGGGACAGGCCCCTACGAGCAGTACTTC	CASTGTGPYEQYF
.	TRBV25-1	.	TRBJ2-5	TGTGCCAGCAGTGAATGGGATACTTCGGGACTCCGGAGGGAGACCCAGTACTTC	CASSEWDTSGLRRETQYF
TRBD1	TRBV5-1	once	TRBJ2-7	TGCGCCAGCAGCTTGGCCAGGACAGGGGGGGAAAGCTCCTACGAGCAGTACTTC	CASSLARTGGESSYEQYF
TRBD1	TRBV4-3	once	TRBJ2-1	TGCGCCAGCAGCCAAGGGAAGGGACAGGGATCCTACAATGAGCAGTTCTTC	CASSQGKGQGSYNEQFF
TRBD2	TRBV4-1	.	TRBJ2-5	TGCGCCAGCAGCCAGGGACTATTACAAGAGACCCAGTACTTC	CASSQGLLQETQYF